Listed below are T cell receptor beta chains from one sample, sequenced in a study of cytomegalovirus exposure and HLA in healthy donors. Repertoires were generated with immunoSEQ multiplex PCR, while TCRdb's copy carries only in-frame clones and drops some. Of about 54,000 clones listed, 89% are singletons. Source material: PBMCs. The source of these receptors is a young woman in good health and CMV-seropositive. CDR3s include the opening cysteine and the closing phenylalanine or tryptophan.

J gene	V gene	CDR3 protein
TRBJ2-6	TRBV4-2	CASSQEGPGWGSGANVLTF
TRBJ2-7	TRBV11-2	CASSLSDSLSYEQYF
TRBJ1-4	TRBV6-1	CASSAGQGLGNEKLFF
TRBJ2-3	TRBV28	CASSYHPRDSTDTQYF
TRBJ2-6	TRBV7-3	CASSPGGSGANVLTF
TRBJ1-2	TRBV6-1	CASQTSPNPGYGYTF
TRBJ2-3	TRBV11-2	CASSLVGGAPTDTQYF
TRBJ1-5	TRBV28	CASSLPENQPQHF
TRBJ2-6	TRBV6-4	CASSDGTGGSGASVLTF
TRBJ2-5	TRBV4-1	CASSQLGFQETQYF
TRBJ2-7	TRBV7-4	CASSLSSGGAQEQYF
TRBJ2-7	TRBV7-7	CASSPDRVSPYLYF
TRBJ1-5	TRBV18	CASSPSGNQPQHF
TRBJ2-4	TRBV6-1	CASSEGRGNIQYF
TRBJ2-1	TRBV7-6	CASSSYGENYNEQFF
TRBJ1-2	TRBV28	CASGDYYGYTF
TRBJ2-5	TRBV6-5	CASSYSPRTGTETQYF
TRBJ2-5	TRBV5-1	CASSLGTSGRETQYF
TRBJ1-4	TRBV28	CASSNLRDRGPLFF
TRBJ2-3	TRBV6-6	CASRPGTGWEDTQYF
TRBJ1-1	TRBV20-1	CSGGDTEAFF
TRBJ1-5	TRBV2	CASSEDTLNQPQHF
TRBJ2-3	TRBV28	CASSSRWVSGGAGSTDTQYF
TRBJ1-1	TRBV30	CAWRREGTLNTEAFF
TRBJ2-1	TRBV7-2	CASSKISQGAENEQFF
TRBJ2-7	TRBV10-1	CASSESGRDYEQYF
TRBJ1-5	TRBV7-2	CASSRQGRSNQPQHF
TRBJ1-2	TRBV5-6	CASSFGAFAGGHGYTF
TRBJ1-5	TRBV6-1	CASSETREQFGFQPQHF
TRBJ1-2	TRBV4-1	CASSQPGQSYGYTF
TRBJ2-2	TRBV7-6	CASSLAAGQGAGELFF
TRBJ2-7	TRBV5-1	CASSLWGDRVRYEQYF
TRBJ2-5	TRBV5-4	CASSLAGIAPGQETQYF
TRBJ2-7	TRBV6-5	CASSYSDRARTYEQYF
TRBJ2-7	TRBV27	CASSKSGTGYEQYF
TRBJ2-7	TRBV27	CASSLGRGSYEQYF
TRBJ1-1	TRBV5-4	CASSLVAGTEAFF